The 10 T cell receptor beta chains presented below share a single source sample, sequenced in a study of blood T cell repertoires in COVID-19. Sequencing used immunoSEQ multiplex PCR; TCRdb keeps in-frame clones, though not all of them. The data hold some 80,000 clones, with roughly 89% observed a single time. Material for sequencing was peripheral blood. The receptors were gathered from a woman of 80 years or more with active or convalescent COVID-19.

The chain employs TRBV28 and TRBJ2-5, with D perhaps TRBD1 (6 bases). CDR3 length: 15 amino acids. Germline lookup yields CDR1 MDHEN and CDR2 SYDVKM. V lost 5 bases, J lost 2 bases, and 15 bases lay in between. Written as DNA, the CDR3 is TGTGCCAGCAGTGATGGACAGACTATGCAAGAGACCCAGTACTTC. Translating it yields CASSDGQTMQETQYF.

In this sample, this clone turned up a few times. The chain's CDR3 is CASSFYGNYGYTF. The CDR3 bases are TGTGCCAGCAGCTTCTACGGTAACTATGGCTACACCTTC. The chain carries TRBV7-2 and TRBJ1-2; D is undetermined. This CDR3 spans 13 amino acids. V shed 3 bases and J shed 1 base, with 6 bases lying between them. CDR1 and CDR2 from the germline V gene are SGHTA and FQGNSA.

The chain employs TRBV7-2 and TRBJ2-1, with D unclear. Trimming took 5 bases from V and 6 from J, leaving 17 bases between them. This CDR3 comprises 15 residues. Germline CDR1 reads SGHTA; CDR2 reads FQGNSA. CDR3 loop: CASSRLSGLGNEQFF. CDR3 nucleotide sequence: TGTGCCAGCAGCCGCCTGTCAGGTTTGGGCAATGAGCAGTTCTTC.

The CDR3 loop reads CASRLLAQISYEQYF. The DNA for the CDR3 is TGCGCCAGCAGACTACTAGCGCAAATCTCCTACGAGCAGTACTTC. The rearrangement joins TRBV5-1 to TRBJ2-7; 7 bases are a match to TRBD2. With V trimmed by 5 bases and J by 0 bases, 8 bases remained unmatched. Germline-derived CDR1 and CDR2 are SGHRS and YFSETQ. This CDR3 has 15 residues. Looking up the rest from reference TRBV5-1 and TRBJ2-7 gives the full variable domain: KAGVTQTPRYLIKTRGQQVTLSCSPISGHRSVSWYQQTPGQGLQFLFEYFSETQRNKGNFPGRFSGRQFSNSRSEMNVSTLELGDSALYLCASRLLAQISYEQYFGPGTRLTVT.

This clone has more than one count but fewer than ten. The rearrangement joins TRBV7-2 to TRBJ2-3; TRBD2 agrees at 7 bases. Trimming removed 4 bases from V and 6 bases from J; junction bases left unmatched: 16. Germline V lookup: CDR1 SGHTA, CDR2 FQGNSA. CDR3 length: 17 residues. The CDR3 DNA sequence: TGTGCCAGCAGCTCGGAGGGACTACCGAGAAGGGCGGATACGCAGTATTTT. It codes for CASSSEGLPRRADTQYF.

V gene TRBV5-4 combines with J gene TRBJ1-4; TRBD1 is a possible D gene (6 bases). V lost 6 bases, J lost 8 bases, and 17 bases lay in between. The CDR3 runs 14 residues. Germline assignment: CDR1 SGHNT and CDR2 YYREEE (reference sequence). In DNA form, the CDR3 reads TGTGCCAGCAAGCCAGGGGCGAAGGCGGAAAAACTGTTTTTT. Encoded protein: CASKPGAKAEKLFF.

The rearrangement links TRBV5-8 to TRBJ1-3; D is unresolved. Looked up from germline, CDR1 is SGHTS and CDR2 is YDEGEE. The CDR3 is made up of 15 amino acids. Between the trimmed V and J ends, which lost 2 bases and 0 bases, there was a span of 9 bases. CDR3: CASSLRLISGNTIYF. The DNA for the CDR3 is TGTGCCAGCAGCTTAAGACTGATCTCTGGAAACACCATATATTTT.

As concerns this clone: Other DNA sequences in this specimen translate into the identical CDR3. This chain links TRBV6-2 or TRBV6-3 with TRBJ1-6; 7 bases are shared with TRBD1. From germline, CDR1 is MNHEY and CDR2 SVGEGT. The CDR3 contains 15 residues. Unmatched junction bases numbered 5, after V lost 2 bases and J lost 7 bases. This chain's CDR3 is CASSYRGQGNSPLHF. The CDR3 nucleotides are TGTGCCAGCAGTTACAGGGGGCAAGGCAATTCACCCCTCCACTTT.

The rearrangement links TRBV13 to TRBJ2-5; the match to TRBD1 covers 9 bases. The CDR3 spans 14 residues. V was pared by 3 bases and J by 10 bases, with 9 bases of the junction left unmatched. Looked up from germline, CDR1 is PRHDT and CDR2 is FYEKMQ (reference sequence). The CDR3, as DNA: TGTGCCAGCAGCTTGACAGGGGGTCCCAAGGACCAGTACTTC. Its protein product is CASSLTGGPKDQYF.

The V and J genes are TRBV28 and TRBJ1-5; D is possibly TRBD1 (6 bases). The V and J ends lost 6 bases and 6 bases respectively, with 18 bases between them. This CDR3 spans 15 amino acids. Per the germline V gene, CDR1 is MDHEN and CDR2 is SYDVKM. This CDR3 reads CASSPGGASGQPQHF. The CDR3 bases are TGTGCCAGCAGCCCTGGGGGGGCAAGTGGTCAGCCCCAGCATTTT.